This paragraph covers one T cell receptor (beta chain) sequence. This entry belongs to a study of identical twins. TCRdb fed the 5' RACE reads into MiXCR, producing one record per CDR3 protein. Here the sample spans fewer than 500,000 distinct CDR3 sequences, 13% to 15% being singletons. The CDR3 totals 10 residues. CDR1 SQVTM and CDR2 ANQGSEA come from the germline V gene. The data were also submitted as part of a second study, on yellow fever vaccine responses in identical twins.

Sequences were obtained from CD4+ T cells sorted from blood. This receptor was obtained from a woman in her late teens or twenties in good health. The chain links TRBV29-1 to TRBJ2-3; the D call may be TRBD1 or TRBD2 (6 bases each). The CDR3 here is CALGGDTQYF. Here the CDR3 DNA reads TGCGCCCTAGGGGGGGATACGCAGTATTTT.